The rows below give T cell receptor beta chains drawn from one sample of a study of blood T cell repertoires in COVID-19. Some clones are missing from TCRdb's copy, which holds only in-frame ones; the method was immunoSEQ multiplex PCR. The repertoire holds over 120,000 clones, with about 80% as singletons. Material: peripheral blood. These receptors were taken from a man between 70 and 80 years old who had recovered from COVID-19. Both conserved end residues are part of each CDR3. Each record gives: V gene, D gene, J gene, clone size, CDR3 DNA, CDR3 protein. The D gene is left open where the match is weak. Size tells how often a clone was seen (once, few, many) or the class of an expanded clone, and some rows leave it out.

v_call: TRBV6-1
d_call: TRBD2
j_call: TRBJ2-7
clone_size: NA
cdr3_nt: TGTGCCAGCAGTGCCGGGACTAGCGGTAATTCCTACGAGCAGTACTTC
cdr3_aa: CASSAGTSGNSYEQYF

v_call: TRBV9
d_call: TRBD2
j_call: TRBJ2-7
clone_size: once
cdr3_nt: TGTGCCAGCAGCGTAGGTTTAGCGGGAGGCGAGCAGTACTTC
cdr3_aa: CASSVGLAGGEQYF

v_call: TRBV6-2/TRBV6-3
d_call: NA
j_call: TRBJ2-3
clone_size: NA
cdr3_nt: TGTGCCAGCAACCCCTGGTGGGGGGATCCCGGCACAGATACGCAGTATTTT
cdr3_aa: CASNPWWGDPGTDTQYF

v_call: TRBV7-2
d_call: NA
j_call: TRBJ2-5
clone_size: NA
cdr3_nt: TGTGCCAGCAGCCCCCCAGGGATACAAGAGACCCAGTACTTC
cdr3_aa: CASSPPGIQETQYF

v_call: TRBV7-2
d_call: NA
j_call: TRBJ1-3
clone_size: once
cdr3_nt: TGTGCCAGCAGCTTAGATCAGGGCTCTGGAAACACCATATATTTT
cdr3_aa: CASSLDQGSGNTIYF

v_call: TRBV6-1
d_call: NA
j_call: TRBJ2-4
clone_size: NA
cdr3_nt: TGTGCCAGCAGTGAACAGGGGTTAGCCAAAAACATTCAGTACTTC
cdr3_aa: CASSEQGLAKNIQYF

v_call: TRBV10-1
d_call: TRBD2
j_call: TRBJ2-7
clone_size: few
cdr3_nt: TGCGCCAGCAGTGAGTCTACTAGCGGGAGCTTCGAGCAGTACTTC
cdr3_aa: CASSESTSGSFEQYF

v_call: TRBV27
d_call: TRBD2
j_call: TRBJ2-1
clone_size: NA
cdr3_nt: TGTGCCAGCAGTTCCGGGGGACTAGCGGTGATATACAATGAGCAGTTCTTC
cdr3_aa: CASSSGGLAVIYNEQFF

v_call: TRBV20-1
d_call: NA
j_call: TRBJ1-2
clone_size: NA
cdr3_nt: TGCAGTGCTAGACCAGGGGTTGGCTACACCTTC
cdr3_aa: CSARPGVGYTF

v_call: TRBV12-3/TRBV12-4
d_call: NA
j_call: TRBJ2-1
clone_size: NA
cdr3_nt: TGTGCCACCCGAGAGGGCGGGTACAATGAGCAGTTCTTC
cdr3_aa: CATREGGYNEQFF

v_call: TRBV5-8
d_call: TRBD1
j_call: TRBJ1-5
clone_size: NA
cdr3_nt: TGTGCCAGCAGCCTGACAGGGTTCAATCAGCCCCAGCATTTT
cdr3_aa: CASSLTGFNQPQHF

v_call: TRBV10-2
d_call: NA
j_call: TRBJ2-3
clone_size: NA
cdr3_nt: TGCGCCAGCAGGTTGAGTACGGATACGCAGTATTTT
cdr3_aa: CASRLSTDTQYF

v_call: TRBV4-2
d_call: NA
j_call: TRBJ2-7
clone_size: NA
cdr3_nt: TGTGCCAGCAGCTCAGACGCCCCAGGGGAGCAACTGACCTACGAGCAGTACTTC
cdr3_aa: CASSSDAPGEQLTYEQYF

v_call: TRBV5-1
d_call: NA
j_call: TRBJ1-4
clone_size: NA
cdr3_nt: TGCGCCAGCAGCTCCGGGACACCAACTAATGAAAAACTGTTTTTT
cdr3_aa: CASSSGTPTNEKLFF

v_call: TRBV27
d_call: NA
j_call: TRBJ2-1
clone_size: many
cdr3_nt: TGTGCCACTAGGGGGACGGGCTCCTACAATGAGCAGTTCTTC
cdr3_aa: CATRGTGSYNEQFF

v_call: TRBV7-7
d_call: NA
j_call: TRBJ2-1
clone_size: NA
cdr3_nt: TGTGCCAGCAGCTTATACCCTCCCGGGACCTACAATGAGCAGTTCTTC
cdr3_aa: CASSLYPPGTYNEQFF

v_call: TRBV6-6
d_call: NA
j_call: TRBJ1-2
clone_size: NA
cdr3_nt: TGTGCCAGCAGTTACTCAGGAGTAGGCTACACCTTC
cdr3_aa: CASSYSGVGYTF

v_call: TRBV5-8
d_call: NA
j_call: TRBJ2-5
clone_size: NA
cdr3_nt: TGTGCCAGCAGCTTGGGTGGCATTCCAGAGACCCAGTACTTC
cdr3_aa: CASSLGGIPETQYF

v_call: TRBV6-5
d_call: NA
j_call: TRBJ2-5
clone_size: few
cdr3_nt: TGTGCCAGCAGGCGGGGAGGCCCTGCAGAGACCCAGTACTTC
cdr3_aa: CASRRGGPAETQYF

v_call: TRBV7-2
d_call: NA
j_call: TRBJ2-3
clone_size: NA
cdr3_nt: TGTGCCAGCAGCTTAGACGCGTATAGGCAGTATTTT
cdr3_aa: CASSLDAYRQYF

v_call: TRBV10-3
d_call: NA
j_call: TRBJ1-2
clone_size: NA
cdr3_nt: TGTGCCATCAGTGACTTTGTGGGAGGGTCCGGCTACACCTTC
cdr3_aa: CAISDFVGGSGYTF

v_call: TRBV4-1
d_call: TRBD2
j_call: TRBJ2-3
clone_size: NA
cdr3_nt: TGCGCCAGCAGGTTCACCGGGACTAGCGGTACAGATACGCAGTATTTT
cdr3_aa: CASRFTGTSGTDTQYF

v_call: TRBV9
d_call: NA
j_call: TRBJ2-7
clone_size: few
cdr3_nt: TGTGCCAGCAGCGTATCAGGGACTCGATCCTACGAGCAGTACTTC
cdr3_aa: CASSVSGTRSYEQYF

v_call: TRBV24-1
d_call: NA
j_call: TRBJ2-2
clone_size: NA
cdr3_nt: TGTGCCACCAGTGATTTGTCAGGGAGGTCGGGGAACACCGGGGAGCTGTTTTTT
cdr3_aa: CATSDLSGRSGNTGELFF

v_call: TRBV10-3
d_call: NA
j_call: TRBJ1-5
clone_size: NA
cdr3_nt: TGTGCCTCGGGGCAGCCCCAGCATTTT
cdr3_aa: CASGQPQHF

v_call: TRBV27
d_call: TRBD1
j_call: TRBJ2-5
clone_size: NA
cdr3_nt: TGTGCCAGCAGTTTATTAAAGGACAGGGAAGAGACCCAGTACTTC
cdr3_aa: CASSLLKDREETQYF

v_call: TRBV6-5
d_call: NA
j_call: TRBJ1-1
clone_size: NA
cdr3_nt: TGTGCCAGCATTTGGCTCTTGAACACTGAAGCTTTCTTT
cdr3_aa: CASIWLLNTEAFF

v_call: TRBV7-3
d_call: TRBD2
j_call: TRBJ2-1
clone_size: few
cdr3_nt: TGTGCCAGCAGCTTAGAGGGGGAAGGGACTAGTCCCCACAATGAGCAGTTCTTC
cdr3_aa: CASSLEGEGTSPHNEQFF

v_call: TRBV18
d_call: TRBD2
j_call: TRBJ2-2
clone_size: NA
cdr3_nt: TGTGCCAGCTCACAACGAAGCGGGAGCGGGAGCACCGGGGAGCTGTTTTTT
cdr3_aa: CASSQRSGSGSTGELFF

v_call: TRBV12-5
d_call: NA
j_call: TRBJ2-7
clone_size: few
cdr3_nt: TGTGCTAGTGGTTTGTACAGGCTGGGCTACGAGCAGTACTTC
cdr3_aa: CASGLYRLGYEQYF

v_call: TRBV18
d_call: NA
j_call: TRBJ1-4
clone_size: NA
cdr3_nt: TGTGCCAGCTCACCGTCGGGGGGCTTGGCTGAAAAACTGTTTTTT
cdr3_aa: CASSPSGGLAEKLFF

v_call: TRBV4-2
d_call: TRBD2
j_call: TRBJ2-1
clone_size: few
cdr3_nt: TGTGCCAGCAGCCAAGTACTAGCGGGGGACAATGAGCAGTTCTTC
cdr3_aa: CASSQVLAGDNEQFF

v_call: TRBV9
d_call: NA
j_call: TRBJ1-1
clone_size: NA
cdr3_nt: TGTGCCAGCACCCGAACTGGGGGGGAAAGGGACACTGAAGCTTTCTTT
cdr3_aa: CASTRTGGERDTEAFF

v_call: TRBV28
d_call: TRBD1
j_call: TRBJ1-3
clone_size: NA
cdr3_nt: TGTGCCAGCATCCAAGGAGGGACAGCCTCTGGAAACACCATATATTTT
cdr3_aa: CASIQGGTASGNTIYF

v_call: TRBV19
d_call: TRBD1
j_call: TRBJ2-2
clone_size: few
cdr3_nt: TGTGCCAGTGGAGACAGGGGGAAGCTTATTCGGGGCACCGGGGAGCTGTTTTTT
cdr3_aa: CASGDRGKLIRGTGELFF

v_call: TRBV27
d_call: NA
j_call: TRBJ1-1
clone_size: NA
cdr3_nt: TGTGCCAGCAGCGTCACCAACTTGGGCCCTATGAACACTGAAGCTTTCTTT
cdr3_aa: CASSVTNLGPMNTEAFF

v_call: TRBV12-5
d_call: TRBD1
j_call: TRBJ1-6
clone_size: NA
cdr3_nt: TGTGCTAGTGGCTGGGGGACAGGGACTTCACCCCTCCACTTT
cdr3_aa: CASGWGTGTSPLHF

v_call: TRBV11-2
d_call: NA
j_call: TRBJ2-1
clone_size: NA
cdr3_nt: TGTGCCAGCAGCTTAAGCACGGGTGAGCAGTTCTTC
cdr3_aa: CASSLSTGEQFF

v_call: TRBV19
d_call: NA
j_call: TRBJ2-1
clone_size: NA
cdr3_nt: TGTGCCAGTAGTATTATAGCGGACTCCTACAATGAGCAGTTCTTC
cdr3_aa: CASSIIADSYNEQFF

v_call: TRBV11-3
d_call: NA
j_call: TRBJ2-7
clone_size: NA
cdr3_nt: TGTGCCAGCAGCTTGTCACCGACAGCCTACGAGCAGTACTTC
cdr3_aa: CASSLSPTAYEQYF

v_call: TRBV27
d_call: NA
j_call: TRBJ2-7
clone_size: once
cdr3_nt: TGTGCCAGCAGTGCGGGACTCTACGAGCAGTACTTC
cdr3_aa: CASSAGLYEQYF

v_call: TRBV4-1
d_call: TRBD2
j_call: TRBJ2-7
clone_size: NA
cdr3_nt: TGCGCCAGCAGCCAAGTACTAGCGGGAGCTTACGAGCAGTACTTC
cdr3_aa: CASSQVLAGAYEQYF

v_call: TRBV7-8
d_call: NA
j_call: TRBJ1-5
clone_size: NA
cdr3_nt: TGTGCCAGCAGACTAGGACCGGGCGGGAATCAGCCCCAGCATTTT
cdr3_aa: CASRLGPGGNQPQHF

v_call: TRBV19
d_call: TRBD2
j_call: TRBJ2-3
clone_size: once
cdr3_nt: TGTGCCAGTAGCGTAGCGGGAGTTTCAGATACGCAGTATTTT
cdr3_aa: CASSVAGVSDTQYF

v_call: TRBV6-5
d_call: NA
j_call: TRBJ1-1
clone_size: NA
cdr3_nt: TGTGCCAGCAGTTACTCGTGGGGGCCTGGCACTGAAGCTTTCTTT
cdr3_aa: CASSYSWGPGTEAFF

v_call: TRBV7-6
d_call: TRBD2
j_call: TRBJ2-7
clone_size: NA
cdr3_nt: TGTGCCAGCAGCTTAGTAGTAATGACTAGCGGAGTGCCCTACGAGCAGTACTTC
cdr3_aa: CASSLVVMTSGVPYEQYF

v_call: TRBV30
d_call: NA
j_call: TRBJ1-1
clone_size: NA
cdr3_nt: TGTGCCTGGAGGGGGCGGGAGAACACTGAAGCTTTCTTT
cdr3_aa: CAWRGRENTEAFF

v_call: TRBV6-5
d_call: TRBD2
j_call: TRBJ2-3
clone_size: few
cdr3_nt: TGTGCCAGCAGCACCCGGGACTACGGGTATACGCAGTATTTT
cdr3_aa: CASSTRDYGYTQYF

v_call: TRBV7-6
d_call: NA
j_call: TRBJ2-7
clone_size: NA
cdr3_nt: TGTGCCAGCAGCAACACCTACGAGCAGTACTTC
cdr3_aa: CASSNTYEQYF

v_call: TRBV14
d_call: TRBD1
j_call: TRBJ2-1
clone_size: NA
cdr3_nt: TGTGCCAGCAGCCAAGATTTTGGGACAGATTACAATGAGCAGTTCTTC
cdr3_aa: CASSQDFGTDYNEQFF

v_call: TRBV7-9
d_call: NA
j_call: TRBJ2-1
clone_size: NA
cdr3_nt: TGTGCCAGCAGCCAATTAGCGGCTCCCTACAATGAGCAGTTCTTC
cdr3_aa: CASSQLAAPYNEQFF

v_call: TRBV6-6
d_call: TRBD2
j_call: TRBJ2-1
clone_size: NA
cdr3_nt: TGTGCCAGCAGTCGGACTAGCGGGACGTCCTACAATGAGCAGTTCTTC
cdr3_aa: CASSRTSGTSYNEQFF

v_call: TRBV2
d_call: TRBD2
j_call: TRBJ2-3
clone_size: NA
cdr3_nt: TGTGCCAGCGGGGAGGGACCCGGCCGAGATACGCAGTATTTT
cdr3_aa: CASGEGPGRDTQYF

v_call: TRBV7-2
d_call: NA
j_call: TRBJ1-5
clone_size: NA
cdr3_nt: TGTGCTAGCAGCTTAGCGCGCGGGGGACTTGATCAGCCCCAGCATTTT
cdr3_aa: CASSLARGGLDQPQHF

v_call: TRBV10-3
d_call: TRBD2
j_call: TRBJ2-4
clone_size: NA
cdr3_nt: TGTGCCATCAGGGGGCGCGATGGGGGACTAGCGGTAGCCAAAAACATTCAGTACTTC
cdr3_aa: CAIRGRDGGLAVAKNIQYF

v_call: TRBV27
d_call: TRBD2
j_call: TRBJ2-1
clone_size: NA
cdr3_nt: TGTGCCAGTTTAAAGGGCGGGAGGGCCTTTAACGTCAATGAGCAGTTCTTC
cdr3_aa: CASLKGGRAFNVNEQFF

v_call: TRBV4-1
d_call: TRBD1
j_call: TRBJ2-7
clone_size: few
cdr3_nt: TGCGCCAGCAGCCAATATGACAGGGGGTTCTACGAGCAGTACTTC
cdr3_aa: CASSQYDRGFYEQYF

v_call: TRBV6-4
d_call: TRBD1
j_call: TRBJ2-7
clone_size: few
cdr3_nt: TGTGCCAGCAGTGTTGGACAGGGCAGCTCCTACGAGCAGTACTTC
cdr3_aa: CASSVGQGSSYEQYF

v_call: TRBV5-4
d_call: TRBD2
j_call: TRBJ2-1
clone_size: NA
cdr3_nt: TGTGCCAGCAGCGCCGGGACTAGCGGGAGGAATGAGCAGTTCTTC
cdr3_aa: CASSAGTSGRNEQFF

v_call: TRBV27
d_call: TRBD1
j_call: TRBJ1-2
clone_size: NA
cdr3_nt: TGTGCCAGCAGCCAGACAGGGCACGCTAACTATGGCTACACCTTC
cdr3_aa: CASSQTGHANYGYTF